This T cell receptor beta chain was sequenced for a study of T cell responses to AZD1222 COVID-19 vaccine. As for the study in general: Pooled in the analysis were second doses at about 4 or about 12 weeks. Regarding the study as a whole: White British donors predominated, females outnumbered males, and clonal diversity was possibly underestimated.

Concerning this clone itself: The antigen remains unidentified.

Germline CDR1 reads SGHRS; CDR2 reads YFSETQ. The CDR3 sequence is 14 residues long. Trimming removed 4 bases from V and 2 bases from J, with 13 bases in between. Generated by immunoSEQ multiplex PCR, the TCRdb table keeps only in-frame clones and is missing some. The sample consists of 180,000 or so clones, 85% to 90% of them appearing once. This material consisted of peripheral blood, taken on day 0 of AZD1222 vaccination. This TCR came from an adult in good health. V is TRBV5-1 and J is TRBJ2-7; possibly TRBD2 for D (5 bases). Here the CDR3 DNA reads TGCGCCAGCAGCCCGGACCTACTAGCCTACGAGCAGTACTTC. The encoded protein is CASSPDLLAYEQYF.